This entry concerns a single TCR beta chain. Germline CDR1 and CDR2: MNHNY and SVGAGI (reference sequence). The CDR3 loop spans 15 amino acids. V was trimmed by 5 bases and J by 1 base, leaving 12 bases between them. Source study methods: It was from reference gene primer amplification that nucleated cell counts were estimated. Generated by immunoSEQ multiplex PCR, the TCRdb table keeps only in-frame clones and is missing some. V and J calls and clone size are given by that table; D and trimming were obtained from the DNA. The sample includes 210,000 or so clones, 80% to 85% seen only once; the top ten take around 5.1%. This entry is derived from a study of blood T cell repertoires in COVID-19. Study summary: Samples representing acute and convalescent COVID-19 were sourced from the United States, Italy and Spain. PBMCs, B-cell-depleted T cells, or T cells were the source of the cDNA or gDNA that made up the material.

The chain links TRBV6-6 to TRBJ2-4; D uncertain. This sequence was found in a human donor in a cohort sampled during active COVID-19. Material for sequencing was peripheral blood. CDR3 sequence reads: CASSTGGQAKNIQYF. The DNA of the CDR3 is TGTGCCAGCAGTACCGGTGGGCAGGCCAAAAACATTCAGTACTTC.